This T cell receptor beta chain came from a study of molecular identifiers for immune sequencing clone quantification listed by TCRdb under 2018. About the study as a whole: For a replicate experiment, RNA from around 20,000 or 100,000 naive CD8 T cells was divided into five aliquots, of which four were sequenced. CD8 T cells were used in a methods study to benchmark molecular-identifier clustering-based TCR repertoire sequencing (MIDCIRS) and TCR RNA copy counting. Beyond this particular receptor, the publication reports: In CMV-specific effector cells, clones with more than 20 RNA copies accounted for over 99% of molecules, whereas in naive cells such clones accounted for under 1%. When barcode sub-clustering was not used, chimeric consensus sequences inflated TCR diversity, with chimeras reaching as high as 47%. Highly expanded clone sizes could be underestimated if identical TCR molecules share a barcode. Naive libraries contained spiked-in Jurkat TCR RNA (more than 9 copies' worth), which is not part of the donor repertoire. Even against a background of some 1 million naive CD8 T cells, spiked-in Jurkat TCR RNA amounting to a single cell's worth was reported to be detectable. Modeling indicated approximately 3.2 TCR RNA copies recovered per cell, compared with approximately 10 by digital PCR, which implies a capture efficiency of approximately 30%.

The library was built by means of PCR. The sample was run on an Illumina HiSeq 4000. Preparation of bulk TCR libraries followed a previously described approach, with the TCR primers listed in Table S5. Purification of total RNA was performed with the Qiagen AllPrep DNA/RNA kit. Before analysis, reads from multiple sequencing runs of the same library were pooled. The study's own analysis went as follows. Reads were retained only if the reads had an exact TCR constant sequence, and the retained reads were trimmed to 150 nt and grouped according to their 12-nt molecular barcodes. Reads inside each barcode group were sub-clustered using a 15% Levenshtein threshold, and a quality-weighted consensus sequence was constructed for each RNA molecule. Non-functional sequences were filtered out, along with any lower-count sequence sitting one edit away from another sequence. Barcode sub-clusters with fewer than 20% of the maximum read count were removed, based on fitting two negative binomial distributions. TCRdb reprocessing: public reads trimmed at Q25 with fastp, clones called with MiXCR, in-frame beta chains kept. Under each unique CDR3 protein, matching rows form one entry showing the most common genes and DNA. It is TCRdb's table, rather than the study itself, that gives the V and J calls and clone size. Recorded for this sample are roughly 24,000 distinct CDR3 sequences; under 20% of them occurred a single time. The ten top clones hold around 0.99% of the sample.

The germline V gene supplies CDR1 SQVTM and CDR2 ANQGSEA. Including the terminal cysteine and phenylalanine, the CDR3 comprises 15 residues. The sequence is cut down to CDR3 DNA, 45 bases in frame from base 1. Naive CD8 T cell libraries were made from approximately 20,000 to 1,000,000 sorted cells using 10%, 30% or 50% of purified RNA. On a BD FACSAria II, naive CD8 T cells were FACS-sorted as CD8+CD4-CCR7+CD45RA+ and collected into RLT Plus buffer. To test detection sensitivity, Jurkat RNA equivalent to about eleven TCR copies was spiked into samples of about 20,000-1,100,000 naive CD8 T cells. CD8 T cells were enriched with RosetteSep CD8+ T Cell Enrichment Cocktail and Ficoll-Paque, followed by ACK red cell lysis. This clonotype was found a few times. Its cognate antigen has yet to be identified. A much bigger clone sits one base away, suggesting this may be a read error.

The specimen sequenced was naive CD8+ T cells from blood, with Jurkat cell RNA spiked in. The sample's cell subset or site, from its label and the paper: FACS-sorted CD8+CD4-CCR7+CD45RA+ naive T cells. This sequence uses TRBV29-1 and TRBJ2-7, with 10 bases matching TRBD2. This receptor was obtained from a human donor in good health. Some libraries in this study had Jurkat cell RNA spiked in. The CDR3 region reads CSLEDWSSGSYEQYF. The DNA sequence follows: TGCAGCCTTGAAGATTGGTCTAGCGGGAGTTACGAGCAGTACTTC.